This record looks at one TCR beta chain sequence and its context. The sample comes from a study of T cell responses to AZD1222 COVID-19 vaccine. This table comes from immunoSEQ multiplex PCR, and its TCRdb copy is limited to in-frame clones, with some not included. The table includes some 96,000 clones, approximately 88% detected once. Germline lookup yields CDR1 MGHRA and CDR2 YSYEKL. Trimming took 4 bases from V and 4 from J; bases not matched to a gene: 7. The CDR3 is made up of 15 amino acids. This receptor was identified in an adult in good health. The rearrangement uses TRBV4-1 and TRBJ1-5; TRBD1 aligns across 7 bases. Material: peripheral blood, obtained on day 0 of AZD1222 vaccination. CDR3 amino acids: CASSLRQGSNQPQHF. CDR3 nucleotide sequence: TGCGCCAGCAGCCTCCGACAGGGTTCTAATCAGCCCCAGCATTTT.